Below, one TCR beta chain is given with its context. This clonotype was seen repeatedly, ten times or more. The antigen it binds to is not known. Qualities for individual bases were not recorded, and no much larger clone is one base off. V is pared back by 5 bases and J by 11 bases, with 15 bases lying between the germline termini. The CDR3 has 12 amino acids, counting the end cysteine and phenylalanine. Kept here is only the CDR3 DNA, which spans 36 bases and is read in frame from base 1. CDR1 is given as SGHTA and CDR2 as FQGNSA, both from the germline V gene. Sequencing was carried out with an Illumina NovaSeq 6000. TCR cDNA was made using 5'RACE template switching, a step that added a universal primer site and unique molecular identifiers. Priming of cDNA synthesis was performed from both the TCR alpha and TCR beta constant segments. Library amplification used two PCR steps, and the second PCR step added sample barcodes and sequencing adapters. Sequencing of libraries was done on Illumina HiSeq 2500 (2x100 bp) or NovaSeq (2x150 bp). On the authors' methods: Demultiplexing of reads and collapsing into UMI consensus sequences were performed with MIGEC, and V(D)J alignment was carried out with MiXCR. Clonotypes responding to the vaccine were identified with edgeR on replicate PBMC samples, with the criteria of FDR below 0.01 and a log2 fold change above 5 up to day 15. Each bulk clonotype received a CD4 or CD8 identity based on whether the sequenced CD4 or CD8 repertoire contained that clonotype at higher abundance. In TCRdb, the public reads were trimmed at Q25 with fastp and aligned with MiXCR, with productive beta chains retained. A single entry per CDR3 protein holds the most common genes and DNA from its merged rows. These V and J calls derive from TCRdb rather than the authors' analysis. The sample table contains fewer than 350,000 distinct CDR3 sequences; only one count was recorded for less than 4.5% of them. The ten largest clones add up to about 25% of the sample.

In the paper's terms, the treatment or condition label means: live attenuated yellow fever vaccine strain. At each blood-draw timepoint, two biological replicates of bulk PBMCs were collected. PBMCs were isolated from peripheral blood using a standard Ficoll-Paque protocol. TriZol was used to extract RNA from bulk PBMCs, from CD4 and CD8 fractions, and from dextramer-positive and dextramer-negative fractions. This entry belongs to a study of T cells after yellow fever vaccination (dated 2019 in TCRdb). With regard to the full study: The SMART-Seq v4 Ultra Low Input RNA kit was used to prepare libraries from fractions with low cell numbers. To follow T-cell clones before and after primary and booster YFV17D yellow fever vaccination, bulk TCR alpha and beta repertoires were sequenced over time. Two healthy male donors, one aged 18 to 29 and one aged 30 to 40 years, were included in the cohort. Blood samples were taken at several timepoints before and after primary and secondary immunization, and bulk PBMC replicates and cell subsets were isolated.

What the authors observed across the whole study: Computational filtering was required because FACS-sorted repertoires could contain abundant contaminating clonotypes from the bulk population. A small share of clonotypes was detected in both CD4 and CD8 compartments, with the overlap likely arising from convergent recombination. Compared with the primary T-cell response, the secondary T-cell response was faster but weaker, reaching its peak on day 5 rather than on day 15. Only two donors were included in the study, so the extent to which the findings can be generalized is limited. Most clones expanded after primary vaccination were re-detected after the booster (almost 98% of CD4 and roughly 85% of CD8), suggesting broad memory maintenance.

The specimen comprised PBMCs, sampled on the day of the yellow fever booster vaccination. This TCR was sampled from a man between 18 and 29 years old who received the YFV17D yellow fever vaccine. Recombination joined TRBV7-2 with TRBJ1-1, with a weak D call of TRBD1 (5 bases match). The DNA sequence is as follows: TGTGCCAGCAGCGCGTGGAGGGGCTTGGCTTTCTTT. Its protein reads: CASSAWRGLAFF.